Presented here are 9 T cell receptor beta chains from one specimen sequenced in a study of CD4 T cells in relation to SARS-CoV-2 and coronaviruses. Sequencing was performed with immunoSEQ multiplex PCR; in TCRdb, only in-frame clones are kept and a portion is missing. Of 30,000 to 45,000 clones in the sample, more than 75% were seen once. Material for sequencing was memory CD4+ T cells from PBMCs. The receptors stem from an adult with COVID-19.

The CDR3 reads CASYPLAGKNYGYTF. In DNA, the CDR3 is TGTGCCAGCTACCCCCTTGCCGGGAAAAACTATGGCTACACCTTC. The genes are TRBV6-5 and TRBJ1-2, with unresolved D. The CDR3 is made up of 15 amino acids. In germline, CDR1 is MNHEY, CDR2 SVGAGI. V gave up 8 bases and J gave up 2 bases, with 18 bases separating them.

The sample holds a few counts of this clone. This chain connects TRBV28 to TRBJ1-5; TRBD1 agrees at 7 bases. The CDR3 sequence is 14 residues long. Germline V lookup: CDR1 MDHEN, CDR2 SYDVKM. The V gene end was trimmed by 1 base and the J gene end by 8 bases; junction bases not matched to a gene: 5. This CDR3 is CASSLSGGAKPQHF. Here the CDR3 DNA reads TGTGCCAGCAGTTTATCAGGGGGGGCAAAGCCCCAGCATTTT.

The rearrangement joins TRBV2 to TRBJ1-5, with D hard to call. CDR1 and CDR2 (germline): SNHLY, FYNNEI. Trimming stripped 5 bases from V and 10 bases from J, with 15 bases between. The CDR3 runs to 13 residues. The CDR3 nucleotides read TGTGCCAGCAGTCCCGACACCCTCGGTCCCCAGCATTTT. Protein: CASSPDTLGPQHF.

This sequence joins TRBV7-2 and TRBJ1-5; D is possibly TRBD1 (6 bases). The germline V and J ends were trimmed by 0 bases and 6 bases, with 6 bases remaining between them. Germline CDR1 is SGHTA and CDR2 is FQGNSA. This CDR3 has 13 amino acids. CDR3 region: CASSLADSQPQHF. The CDR3 DNA reads TGTGCCAGCAGCTTAGCGGACAGTCAGCCCCAGCATTTT.

The rearrangement joins TRBV5-1 to TRBJ2-5; perhaps TRBD1 as D (5 bases). CDR3 size: 12 residues. The V end lost 2 bases, the J end lost 5 bases, and 7 bases lay between the germline ends. Germline loops: CDR1 SGHRS, CDR2 YFSETQ. CDR3 DNA: TGCGCCAGCAGCTTACCAGGGGAGACCCAGTACTTC. It specifies CASSLPGETQYF.

This CDR3 reads CASSQGEAMREQFF. The CDR3 region has the DNA TGTGCCAGCTCTCAGGGGGAAGCGATGCGGGAGCAGTTCTTC. The V and J genes are TRBV18 and TRBJ2-1; 7 positions match TRBD1. Germline V lookup: CDR1 KGHSH, CDR2 LQKENI. V dropped 6 bases and J dropped 10; count of bases not matched to a gene: 12. CDR3 size: 14 residues.

The gene calls are TRBV5-4 and TRBJ2-3; no definite D call. The length of the CDR3 is 14 residues. The V gene lost 7 bases and the J gene lost 0 bases, with 12 bases spanning the gap. Germline V gives CDR1 SGHNT, CDR2 YYREEE (reference sequence). The CDR3 loop reads CASGREWSTDTQYF. As DNA, the CDR3 is TGTGCCAGCGGCCGAGAGTGGAGCACAGATACGCAGTATTTT.

This clone occurred a few times. The genes are TRBV18 and TRBJ1-6; 9 bases line up with TRBD1. This CDR3 contains 14 residues. V lost 6 bases and J lost 10; bases outside the gene matches: 7. Germline V gene sequence: CDR1 KGHSH, CDR2 LQKENI. CDR3 in amino acids: CASSGQGKGSPLHF. DNA for the CDR3: TGTGCCAGCTCCGGACAGGGGAAAGGATCACCCCTCCACTTT.

The chain employs TRBV19 and TRBJ1-4, with 9 positions matching TRBD1. Germline V gene data show CDR1 as LNHDA and CDR2 as SQIVND (reference sequence). The CDR3 is made up of 16 amino acids. Trimming took 5 bases from V and 2 from J; bases not matched to a gene: 6. The CDR3 sequence: CASSLQGAGTNEKLFF. The CDR3 DNA follows: TGTGCCAGTAGTCTACAGGGGGCTGGGACTAATGAAAAACTGTTTTTT.